This T cell receptor beta chain was captured by sequencing in a study of blood T cell repertoires in COVID-19. About the study: COVID-19 samples, acute and convalescent, were from the United States, Italy and Spain.

Enrolment of Seattle patients took place during active infection, and they were followed longitudinally. Germline assignment: CDR1 SNHLY and CDR2 FYNNEI. The CDR3 is 14 residues long. The V segment lost 4 bases and the J segment 6 bases; nucleotides outside the gene matches: 5. There are a few counts of this clone. As handled by the study authors: Counts of nucleated cells, estimated from reference gene primer amplification, were obtained. Profiling relied on immunoSEQ multiplex PCR, and the TCRdb table lists in-frame clones only, not all of them. From that table come the V and J calls and clone size; the DNA was used to work out D and trimming. This table has around 23,000 clones, approximately 74% appearing once.

The specimen was peripheral blood. This chain joins TRBV2 and TRBJ2-7; 11 nucleotides align to TRBD2. The origin of this receptor is a man aged 45-65 years with COVID-19, enrolled during active disease. CDR3 amino acids: CASSVTSGRSEQYF. The DNA of the CDR3 is TGTGCCAGCAGTGTAACTAGCGGGAGAAGCGAGCAGTACTTC.